Presented here are 18 T cell receptor beta chains from one specimen sequenced in a study of T cells in Graves' hyperthyroidism and ophthalmopathy. Researchers took RNA transcripts and amplified the TCR beta CDR3 regions from them. HTBI primers drove first-round RT-PCR of the TCR CDR3. TCRdb ran MiXCR on the multiplex PCR reads and lists one entry per CDR3 protein. The repertoire consists of about half a million distinct CDR3 sequences, with less than 25% occurring once and the leading ten covering approximately 26%. The sequencing input was blood. Receptors were obtained from a man aged 18 to 29 with Graves' hyperthyroidism.

This clonotype showed up many times. The chain carries TRBV7-6 and TRBJ2-5, with D hard to call. CDR1 is SGHVS, CDR2 FNYEAQ, per germline. V lost 5 bases and J lost 1, with 11 bases in between. The CDR3 consists of 14 residues. This CDR3 is CASSARTFQETQYF. CDR3 nucleotides: TGTGCCAGCAGCGCCCGGACCTTCCAAGAGACCCAGTACTTC.

This clonotype came up many times. The chain employs TRBV30 and TRBJ1-1; D is unclear. The V end lost 0 bases, the J end lost 0 bases, and 5 bases lay between the germline ends. The CDR3 covers 13 residues. Germline-derived CDR1 and CDR2 are GTSNPN and SVGIG (reference sequence). CDR3 coding DNA: TGTGCCTGGAGTGTACGACTGAACACTGAAGCTTTCTTT. Amino acid sequence: CAWSVRLNTEAFF.

This clonotype was counted between two and nine times. This chain uses TRBV4-1 with TRBJ1-1; 9 bases line up with TRBD1. V lost 4 bases to trimming and J lost 2 bases; unmatched junction nucleotides: 8. Per the germline V gene, CDR1 is MGHRA and CDR2 is YSYEKL. The CDR3 has 16 amino acids. CDR3 DNA sequence: TGCGCCAGCAGCCCGGGACAGGGCGCCTCCAACACTGAAGCTTTCTTT. Translated: CASSPGQGASNTEAFF.

This clonotype was recorded at least ten times. The V call is TRBV20-1, the J call TRBJ2-2, with TRBD2 matching 9 bases. The CDR3 is 18 residues long. Germline lookup yields CDR1 DFQATT and CDR2 SNEGSKA (reference sequence). V shed 3 bases and J 1 base; nucleotides not matched to a gene: 12. In DNA form, the CDR3 reads TGCAGTGCTAGGGAGGCCGGCGGGGGGGCCTGGAACACCGGGGAGCTGTTTTTT. It yields the protein CSAREAGGGAWNTGELFF.

This clonotype was picked up a small number of times. The chain is built from TRBV30 and TRBJ1-1; D possibly corresponds to TRBD1 (5 bases). Germline values: CDR1 GTSNPN, CDR2 SVGIG (reference sequence). The CDR3 spans 11 residues. Deletions cut 3 bases from V and 10 bases from J, with 12 bases between. For the CDR3, the DNA is TGTGCCTGGAGATCGGGACGAGGAGCTTTCTTT. Translating it yields CAWRSGRGAFF.

This clonotype showed up many times. The V gene is TRBV3-1, the J gene TRBJ1-3; TRBD1 is a possible D gene (5 bases). V was trimmed by 8 bases and J by 3 bases, leaving 11 bases between them. The germline V gene has CDR1 LGHDT and CDR2 YNNKEL (reference sequence). This CDR3 has 13 residues. CDR3 residues: CASEEGNGNTIYF. The DNA of the CDR3 is TGTGCCAGCGAGGAGGGGAATGGAAACACCATATATTTT.

This clonotype was counted ten times or more. J is TRBJ1-2 and V is TRBV2; TRBD1 is a possible D gene (6 bases). The germline V and J ends were trimmed by 7 bases and 6 bases, with 27 bases remaining between them. The germline V gene has CDR1 SNHLY and CDR2 FYNNEI. The CDR3 is 17 amino acids. CDR3 nucleotide sequence: TGTGCCAGCATTCTGACAGAACGAGCAGGGGACCCTAATGGCTACACCTTC. This sequence encodes CASILTERAGDPNGYTF.

A remark on this clonotype: A much larger clone lies a single base off, so this may be a read error. The chain carries TRBV27 and TRBJ1-1; D is possibly TRBD1 (5 bases). The CDR3 totals 14 residues. The germline V gene encodes CDR1 MNHEY and CDR2 SMNVEV (reference sequence). Trimming removed 6 bases at V and 6 bases at J, with 17 bases between. The CDR3 coding sequence is TGTGCCAGCAGCGTAAACGAGGGGTTTTCTGAAGCTTTCTTT. As protein: CASSVNEGFSEAFF.

Ten or more counts support this clonotype. V gene TRBV7-8 combines with J gene TRBJ2-7; 9 bases agree with TRBD1. Germline lookup yields CDR1 SGHVS and CDR2 FQNEAQ. CDR3 size: 14 residues. The ends lost 5 bases at V and 3 bases at J; junction bases unmatched: 5. DNA for the CDR3: TGTGCCAGCAGCGACCGACAGGGGGGCTACGAGCAGTACTTC. The encoded protein is CASSDRQGGYEQYF.

This clonotype was seen many times. CDR3 protein: CASSFRGPQGGYTF. CDR3 sequence (DNA): TGTGCCAGCAGTTTCCGAGGGCCCCAGGGTGGCTACACCTTC. The chain couples TRBV6-5 to TRBJ1-2; D is possibly TRBD1 (5 bases). V was cut by 4 bases and J by 7 bases, with 16 bases left in between. Germline CDR1 MNHEY, CDR2 SVGAGI. This CDR3 contains 14 residues.

This clonotype was observed at least ten times. This chain uses TRBV27 with TRBJ2-7; TRBD1 might be the D (6 bases). V was trimmed by 8 bases and J by 2 bases, leaving 10 bases between them. The V gene's germline CDR1 is MNHEY and CDR2 SMNVEV (reference sequence). CDR3 length: 12 residues. In DNA form, the CDR3 reads TGTGCCAGCCTTTCAGGGGCCTACGAGCAGTACTTC. Translation: CASLSGAYEQYF.

This clonotype was detected ten times or more. The chain recombines TRBV19 with TRBJ1-2; TRBD1 matches at 10 bases. Germline lookup yields CDR1 LNHDA and CDR2 SQIVND (reference sequence). The CDR3 consists of 17 residues. Trimming took 4 bases from V and 1 from J; bases not matched to a gene: 9. The DNA for the CDR3 is TGTGCCAGTAGTACGGACCCGGACAGGGGGTTTAACTATGGCTACACCTTC. Translation gives CASSTDPDRGFNYGYTF.

This clonotype was counted many times. The chain uses TRBV5-1 and TRBJ2-7, with D perhaps given as TRBD1 or TRBD2 (5 bases each). The germline CDR1 and CDR2 sequences are SGHRS and YFSETQ. The CDR3 sequence is 13 residues long. The V end was cut by 0 bases, the J end by 3 bases, with 7 bases between. The CDR3 protein is CASSLGGYYEQYF. CDR3 coding DNA: TGCGCCAGCAGCTTGGGGGGGTACTACGAGCAGTACTTC.

This clonotype was counted at least ten times. This chain links TRBV6-1 with TRBJ2-7; D gene ambiguous. The germline V gene encodes CDR1 MNHNS and CDR2 SASEGT. The CDR3 sequence is 12 residues long. V was shortened by 6 bases and J by 6 bases, with 12 bases between the two germline ends. CDR3 DNA: TGTGCCAGCAGGCTCGGTATAGGCGAGCAGTACTTC. Amino acid sequence: CASRLGIGEQYF.

As DNA, the CDR3 is TGTGCCACCAGCAGACAGGGAGACGAGCAGTACTTC. Protein: CATSRQGDEQYF. This chain connects TRBV15 to TRBJ2-7, with D possibly called TRBD1 or TRBD2 (5 bases each). The CDR3 extends over 12 amino acids. The V end lost 2 bases, the J end lost 5 bases, and 7 bases lay between the germline ends. The germline gives CDR1 LNHNV, CDR2 YYDKDF (reference sequence).

This clonotype appeared a few times. The J gene is TRBJ2-5, the V gene TRBV9, with a possible D match to TRBD2 (7 bases). The CDR3 has 16 residues. The germline V gene encodes CDR1 SGDLS and CDR2 YYNGEE. V lost 2 bases and J 7 bases, leaving 21 bases between the germline ends. Written as DNA, the CDR3 is TGTGCCAGCAGCGTCGGCGGGGGCCAGGATTCAGGGACCCAGTACTTC. Translation: CASSVGGGQDSGTQYF.

The CDR3: CASSPLSAGLNTEAFF. CDR3 coding DNA: TGTGCCAGCAGTCCCCTCTCCGCGGGGCTGAACACTGAAGCTTTCTTT. This chain links TRBV12-3 or TRBV12-4 with TRBJ1-1; perhaps TRBD1 as D (5 bases). There are 16 residues in the CDR3. V was trimmed by 5 bases and J by 0 bases, leaving 16 bases between them.

This clonotype has at least ten counts. The V and J genes are TRBV20-1 and TRBJ2-5, with TRBD2 matching over 10 bases. CDR1 and CDR2 (germline): DFQATT, SNEGSKA (reference sequence). The CDR3 has 13 amino acids. The V segment lost 5 bases and the J segment 4 bases; nucleotides outside the gene matches: 4. As DNA, the CDR3 is TGCAGTGCTTCCCTAGCGGGGGTAGAGACCCAGTACTTC. Protein: CSASLAGVETQYF.